Listed below are T cell receptor beta chains from one sample, sequenced in a study of blood T cell repertoires in COVID-19. The table came from immunoSEQ multiplex PCR; TCRdb's copy has only in-frame clones and leaves some out. Here the sample spans more than 200,000 clones, around 82% being singletons. The sequenced sample consisted of peripheral blood. The origin of the receptors is a man over 45 with active or convalescent COVID-19. The CDR3 runs from the conserved cysteine through the conserved F or W. The order of the fields is V gene, D gene, J gene, clone size, CDR3 DNA, CDR3 protein. D genes are given only for firm matches. Clone size is given for some rows only: seen once, a few or many times, or a class if the clone is expanded.

TRBV19	NA	TRBJ2-7	NA	TGTGCAGCCGGGACTGGGACCTACGAGCAGTACTTC	CAAGTGTYEQYF
TRBV24-1	TRBD1	TRBJ1-2	few	TGTGCCACCAGTGAGCCGACAGGGCAGAATGGCTACACCTTC	CATSEPTGQNGYTF
TRBV5-6	NA	TRBJ2-5	NA	TGTGCCAGCAGCCTCGGGACATGGGGGGAGACCCAGTACTTC	CASSLGTWGETQYF
TRBV30	NA	TRBJ1-4	NA	TGTGCCTGGAAGCGCCGGGGGACTAATGAAAAACTGTTTTTT	CAWKRRGTNEKLFF
TRBV2	TRBD1	TRBJ1-2	NA	TGTGCCAGCACTCGGGACAGGGGGCTTGGCTACACCTTC	CASTRDRGLGYTF
TRBV7-8	TRBD1	TRBJ1-6	NA	TGTGCCAGCAGCGCCCGACAGGGGGGTAATTCACCCCTCCACTTT	CASSARQGGNSPLHF
TRBV10-2	TRBD1	TRBJ1-1	NA	TGCGCCAGCAGTGAGTTGGGTGCAGGGGGGAACACTGAAGCTTTCTTT	CASSELGAGGNTEAFF
TRBV6-5	TRBD2	TRBJ2-5	NA	TGTGCCAGCAGTCGGACTAGCGGGGGTCAAGAGACCCAGTACTTC	CASSRTSGGQETQYF
TRBV7-8	NA	TRBJ1-1	NA	TGTGCCAGCAGCATGGGAGCACGGAACACTGAAGCTTTCTTT	CASSMGARNTEAFF
TRBV2	TRBD1	TRBJ1-6	NA	TGTGCCAGCAGGGACAGGGGCCGTTCTAATTCACCCCTCCACTTT	CASRDRGRSNSPLHF
TRBV27	NA	TRBJ1-2	NA	TGTGCCAGCAGCAAGACAGGCGAGGGCTACACCTTC	CASSKTGEGYTF
TRBV3-1/TRBV3-2	NA	TRBJ2-5	NA	TGTGCCAGCAGCCAAGATTCACAATTCCAAGAGACCCAGTACTTC	CASSQDSQFQETQYF
TRBV7-8	TRBD2	TRBJ2-5	NA	TGTGCCAGCAGCCGCCGTGGGCGGGGGGCTTACCAAGAGACCCAGTACTTC	CASSRRGRGAYQETQYF
TRBV10-3	TRBD2	TRBJ2-1	NA	TGTGCCATCAGTGAGTCAGTGGGCGGGGGTTATGAGCAGTTCTTC	CAISESVGGGYEQFF
TRBV2	TRBD1	TRBJ2-5	few	TGTGCCAGCAGTGAGGGGGCCCTGGCAGGGGGATATACGGAGACCCAGTACTTC	CASSEGALAGGYTETQYF
TRBV11-1	TRBD2	TRBJ2-1	NA	TGTGCCAGCAGCTCGGGACTAGCGGGGGGATACAATGAGCAGTTCTTC	CASSSGLAGGYNEQFF
TRBV2	TRBD2	TRBJ2-2	NA	TGTGCCAGCAGTGATAGCGGGGACACCGGGGAGCTGTTTTTT	CASSDSGDTGELFF
TRBV28	TRBD1	TRBJ1-5	NA	TGTGCCAGCAGGTCAGGGGGCCAGCCCCAGCATTTT	CASRSGGQPQHF
TRBV4-2	TRBD2	TRBJ2-2	NA	TGTGCCAGCAGCCAAGGGCCCAGCGGGGGTGCCGGGGAGCTGTTTTTT	CASSQGPSGGAGELFF